These 6 T cell receptor beta chains were all obtained from the same sample, sequenced in a study of spatial heterogeneity in lung cancer. Study-wide results and limits: How many expanded intratumoral alpha and beta TCRs were present tracked the tumor mutation count, which was a count of nonsynonymous mutations.

One entry per CDR3 protein results from TCRdb running MiXCR on the 5' RACE reads. The sample records about 14,000 distinct CDR3 sequences, roughly 4.7% being singletons. Sample time point: sample taken at primary tumor resection. Their antigens are not known. The material sequenced was lung tumor tissue, taken at surgery. The origin of the receptors is a female donor with early-stage non-small cell lung cancer.

This clonotype is categorized as medium-sized. This beta chain turned up in a library designed for alpha chains; as an off-target read, its abundance says little. The chain employs TRBV24-1 and TRBJ1-5; D unclear. The CDR3 contains 14 residues. The V end lost 2 bases, the J end lost 7 bases, and 11 bases lay between the germline ends. The germline V gene encodes CDR1 KGHDR and CDR2 SFDVKD. The CDR3 sequence: CATSDSSSWQPQHF. CDR3 bases: TGTGCCACCAGTGATTCTAGTTCGTGGCAGCCCCAGCATTTT.

This clonotype was detected ten times or more. This beta chain was picked up by a library intended for alpha chains and is off target, so its count carries little meaning. V is TRBV10-3 and J is TRBJ2-1; 7 bases fit TRBD1. The V segment lost 6 bases and the J segment 2 bases; nucleotides outside the gene matches: 19. The CDR3 length is 19 residues. CDR1 is ENHRY, CDR2 SYGVKD, per germline. For the CDR3, the DNA is TGTGCCATCAGCCCCTTGACAGGGAATTTTGCCCCTACCTACAATGAGCAGTTCTTC. The encoded protein is CAISPLTGNFAPTYNEQFF.

This clonotype was observed at least ten times. With the library built for alpha chains, this beta chain is off target and its frequency is not meaningful. The J gene is TRBJ2-3, the V gene TRBV10-3; 8 nucleotides line up with TRBD2. Trimming cost V 4 bases and J 4 bases; bases outside gene matches: 4. Germline loops: CDR1 ENHRY, CDR2 SYGVKD. This CDR3 contains 14 residues. CDR3 sequence (DNA): TGTGCCATCAGTGGTGGCGGGGGGTCAGATACGCAGTATTTT. This encodes CAISGGGGSDTQYF.

This clonotype came up many times. This beta chain lies outside the target of a library built for alpha chains; its clone size means little. V usage is TRBV5-6 and J usage is TRBJ1-1; D gene uncertain. In germline, CDR1 is SGHDT, CDR2 YYEEEE. The CDR3 has 13 residues. Trimming took 5 bases from V and 0 from J, leaving 8 bases between them. The CDR3 loop reads CASSLGVNTEAFF. CDR3 DNA sequence: TGTGCCAGCAGTCTCGGGGTGAACACTGAAGCTTTCTTT.

This clonotype is labeled medium-sized. Because this beta chain is a stray read in a library intended to capture alpha chains, its abundance should not be given much weight. The chain couples TRBV29-1 to TRBJ2-7; no reliable D call. Germline loops: CDR1 SQVTM, CDR2 ANQGSEA. V was shortened by 7 bases and J by 5 bases, with 15 bases between the two germline ends. CDR3 size: 12 residues. CDR3 coding DNA: TGCAGCGCCCAAAGGACGGCTAACGAGCAGTACTTC. This codes for CSAQRTANEQYF.

This clonotype was recorded at least ten times. This beta chain represents an off-target read in a library built for alpha chains; its size is of limited meaning. The gene calls are TRBV6-2 or TRBV6-3 and TRBJ2-2; 9 positions match TRBD1. The V segment lost 7 bases and the J segment 0 bases; nucleotides outside the gene matches: 3. The CDR3 loop spans 15 amino acids. Per the germline V gene, CDR1 is MNHEY and CDR2 is SVGEGT. The chain's CDR3 is CASNRQGANTGELFF. CDR3 sequence (DNA): TGTGCCAGCAATCGACAGGGGGCGAACACCGGGGAGCTGTTTTTT.